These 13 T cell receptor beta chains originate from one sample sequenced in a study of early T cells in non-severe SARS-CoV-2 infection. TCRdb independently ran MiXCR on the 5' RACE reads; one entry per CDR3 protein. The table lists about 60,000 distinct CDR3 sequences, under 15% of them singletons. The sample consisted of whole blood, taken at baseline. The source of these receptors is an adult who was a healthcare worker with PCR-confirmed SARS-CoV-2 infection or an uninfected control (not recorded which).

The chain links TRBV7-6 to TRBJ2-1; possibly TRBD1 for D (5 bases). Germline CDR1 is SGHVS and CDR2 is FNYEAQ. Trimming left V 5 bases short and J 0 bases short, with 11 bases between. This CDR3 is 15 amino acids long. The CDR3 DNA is TGTGCCAGCAGCCCAAGACAGAGCTCCTACAATGAGCAGTTCTTC. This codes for CASSPRQSSYNEQFF.

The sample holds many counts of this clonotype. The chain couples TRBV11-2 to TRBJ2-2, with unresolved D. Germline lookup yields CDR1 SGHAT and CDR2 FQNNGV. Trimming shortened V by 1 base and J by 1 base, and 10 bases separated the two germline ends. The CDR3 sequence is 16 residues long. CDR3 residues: CASSLVVRMNTGELFF. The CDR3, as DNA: TGTGCCAGCAGCTTAGTAGTCAGGATGAACACCGGGGAGCTGTTTTTT.

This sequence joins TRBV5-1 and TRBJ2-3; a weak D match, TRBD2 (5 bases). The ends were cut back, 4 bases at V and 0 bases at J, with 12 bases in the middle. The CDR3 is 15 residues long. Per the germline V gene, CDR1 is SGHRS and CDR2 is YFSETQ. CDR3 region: CASSIERTSTDTQYF. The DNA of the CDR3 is TGCGCCAGCAGCATCGAGCGGACTAGCACAGATACGCAGTATTTT.

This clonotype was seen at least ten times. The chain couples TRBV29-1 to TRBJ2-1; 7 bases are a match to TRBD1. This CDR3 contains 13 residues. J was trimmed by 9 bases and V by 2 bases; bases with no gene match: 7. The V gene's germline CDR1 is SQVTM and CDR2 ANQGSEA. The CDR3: CSVEYTGVGEQFF. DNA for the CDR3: TGCAGCGTTGAATACACAGGGGTAGGTGAGCAGTTCTTC.

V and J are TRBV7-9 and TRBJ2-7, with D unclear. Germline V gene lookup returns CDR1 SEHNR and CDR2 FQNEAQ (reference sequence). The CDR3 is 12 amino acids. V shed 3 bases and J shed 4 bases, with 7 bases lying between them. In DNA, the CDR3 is TGTGCCAGCAGCTTGAACGGGTACGAGCAGTACTTC. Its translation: CASSLNGYEQYF.

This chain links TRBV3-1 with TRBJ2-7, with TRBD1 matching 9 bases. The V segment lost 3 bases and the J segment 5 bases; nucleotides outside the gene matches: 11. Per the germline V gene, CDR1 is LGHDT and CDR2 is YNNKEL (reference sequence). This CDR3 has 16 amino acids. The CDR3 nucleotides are TGTGCCAGCAGCCATTTAAGGGGACAGGGAAGCAACGAGCAGTACTTC. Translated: CASSHLRGQGSNEQYF.

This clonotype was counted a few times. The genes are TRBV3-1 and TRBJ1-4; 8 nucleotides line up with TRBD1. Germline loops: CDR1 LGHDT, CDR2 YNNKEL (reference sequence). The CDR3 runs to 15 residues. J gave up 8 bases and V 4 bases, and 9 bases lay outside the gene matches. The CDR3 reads CASSPTGALREKLFF. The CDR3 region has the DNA TGTGCCAGCAGCCCGACAGGGGCGTTGCGGGAAAAACTGTTTTTT.

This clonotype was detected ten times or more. The CDR3 region is CASSLVVSTDTQYF. The CDR3 nucleotides are TGTGCCAGCAGCTTGGTCGTGAGCACAGATACGCAGTATTTT. The chain uses TRBV5-4 and TRBJ2-3; D not certain. V lost 0 bases to trimming and J lost 0 bases, with 5 bases between them. CDR1 and CDR2 from the germline V gene are SGHNT and YYREEE (reference sequence). This CDR3 is 14 amino acids long.

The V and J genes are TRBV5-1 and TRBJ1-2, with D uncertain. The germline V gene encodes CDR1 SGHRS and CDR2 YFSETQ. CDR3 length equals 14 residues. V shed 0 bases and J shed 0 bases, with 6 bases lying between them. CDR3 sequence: CASSLGMANYGYTF. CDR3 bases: TGCGCCAGCAGCTTGGGGATGGCTAACTATGGCTACACCTTC.

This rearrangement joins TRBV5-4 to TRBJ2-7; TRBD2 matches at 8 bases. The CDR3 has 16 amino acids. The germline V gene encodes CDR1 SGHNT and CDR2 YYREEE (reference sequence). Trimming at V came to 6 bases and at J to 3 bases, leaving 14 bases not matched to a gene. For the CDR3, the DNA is TGTGCCAGCACCTCCTTGGCGGGAGGTAGGGACTACGAGCAGTACTTC. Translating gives CASTSLAGGRDYEQYF.

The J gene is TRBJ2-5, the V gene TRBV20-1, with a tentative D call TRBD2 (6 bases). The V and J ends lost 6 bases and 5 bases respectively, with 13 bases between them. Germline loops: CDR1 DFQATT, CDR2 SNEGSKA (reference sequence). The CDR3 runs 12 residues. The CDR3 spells CSAPGGEETQYF. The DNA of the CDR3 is TGCAGTGCCCCCGGGGGAGAGGAGACCCAGTACTTC.

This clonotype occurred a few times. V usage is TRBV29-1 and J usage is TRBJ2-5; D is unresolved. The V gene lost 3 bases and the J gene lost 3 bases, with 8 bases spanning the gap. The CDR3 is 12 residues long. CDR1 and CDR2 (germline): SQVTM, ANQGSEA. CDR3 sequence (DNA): TGCAGCGTTGAGAGATCCGAAGAGACCCAGTACTTC. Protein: CSVERSEETQYF. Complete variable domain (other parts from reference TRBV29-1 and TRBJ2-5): SAVISQKPSRDICQRGTSLTIQCQVDSQVTMMFWYRQQPGQSLTLIATANQGSEATYESGFVIDKFPISRPNLTFSTLTVSNMSPEDSSIYLCSVERSEETQYFGPGTRLLVL.

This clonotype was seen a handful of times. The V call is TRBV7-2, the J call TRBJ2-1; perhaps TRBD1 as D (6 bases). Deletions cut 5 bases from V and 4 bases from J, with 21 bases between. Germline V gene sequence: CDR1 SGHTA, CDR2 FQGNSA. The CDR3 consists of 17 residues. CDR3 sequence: CASSVREGVPPYNEQFF. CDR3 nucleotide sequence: TGTGCCAGCAGCGTTCGTGAGGGGGTCCCGCCATACAATGAGCAGTTCTTC.